These 2 T cell receptor beta chains were all obtained from the same sample, sequenced in a study of blood T cell repertoires in COVID-19. Here immunoSEQ multiplex PCR was the method, and the copy in TCRdb shows in-frame clones only, minus some. The table has fewer than 85,000 clones, around 80% seen once. The material sequenced was peripheral blood. All receptors derive from an older woman with acute or convalescent COVID-19.

The V call is TRBV12-2, the J call TRBJ2-7; TRBD1 reflects the table's D call only, with no check against the DNA. TRBV12-2 is a pseudogene. The CDR3 has 17 residues. The CDR3 DNA sequence: TGTGCAAGTCGCCCACACCTGGGGCATTCCGACTCCTACGAGCAGTACTTC. Amino acids: CASRPHLGHSDSYEQYF.

The count of this clone is one. A junction end diverges from the germline sequence, so it may reflect a read error. The chain combines TRBV19 with TRBJ2-7, with D hard to call. The germline V gene encodes CDR1 LNHDA and CDR2 SQIVND (reference sequence). The CDR3 has 13 residues. CDR3 in amino acids: CAGSISRFYEQYF. The CDR3 bases are TGTGCCGGTAGTATATCTCGGTTCTACGAGCAGTACTTC.